A single sample gave rise to the 24 T cell receptor beta chains below, sequenced in a study of response to subunit inactivated influenza vaccine. TCRdb processed the RT-PCR reads anew with MiXCR; each CDR3 protein has one entry. The sample carries fewer than 350,000 distinct CDR3 sequences, 21% recorded once. This specimen consisted of PBMCs from blood, obtained around 22 months after vaccination. The receptors derive from a man between 50 and 75 years old who received an inactivated influenza vaccine.

The chain combines TRBV15 with TRBJ1-2; tentatively, D is TRBD1 (5 bases). CDR1 and CDR2 (germline): LNHNV, YYDKDF (reference sequence). V lost 0 bases and J 4 bases, leaving 12 bases between the germline ends. The CDR3 is 15 amino acids. The CDR3 here is CATSRDKRQSYGYTF. In DNA form, the CDR3 reads TGTGCCACCAGCAGAGATAAGAGACAGTCCTATGGCTACACCTTC.

This clonotype has just a few counts. The chain recombines TRBV7-9 with TRBJ1-4; 8 bases match TRBD1. There are 14 residues in the CDR3. Trimming removed 4 bases from V and 8 bases from J; junction bases left unmatched: 6. The germline CDR1 and CDR2 sequences are SEHNR and FQNEAQ (reference sequence). The CDR3 sequence is CASSSTGQEEKLFF. CDR3 coding DNA: TGTGCCAGCAGCTCGACGGGACAGGAAGAAAAACTGTTTTTT.

The genes are TRBV3-1 and TRBJ2-2; no reliable D call. CDR1 is LGHDT, CDR2 YNNKEL, per germline (reference sequence). V was shortened by 0 bases and J by 6 bases, with 8 bases between the two germline ends. This CDR3 is built from 14 residues. The CDR3 DNA sequence: TGTGCCAGCAGCCAAGAAGGCGCATCCGGGGAGCTGTTTTTT. Residues: CASSQEGASGELFF.

The chain has TRBV20-1 and TRBJ1-1; TRBD1 might be the D (6 bases). CDR1 is DFQATT and CDR2 is SNEGSKA in the germline V gene (reference sequence). The CDR3 extends over 13 amino acids. Trimming left V 6 bases short and J 4 bases short, with 15 bases between. The DNA of the CDR3 is TGCAGTGCCACCGACAGGCCATTCACTGAAGCTTTCTTT. Amino acid sequence: CSATDRPFTEAFF.

The sample holds a few counts of this clonotype. The rearrangement links TRBV20-1 to TRBJ2-2; D unclear. Germline V gives CDR1 DFQATT, CDR2 SNEGSKA (reference sequence). V shed 0 bases and J shed 0 bases, with 11 bases lying between them. The length of the CDR3 is 16 residues. The chain's CDR3 is CSARDPGGANTGELFF. The CDR3 bases are TGCAGTGCTAGAGATCCGGGCGGCGCGAACACCGGGGAGCTGTTTTTT.

This clonotype appeared once. This chain links TRBV20-1 with TRBJ1-2; D possibly corresponds to TRBD1 (6 bases). The V gene lost 3 bases and the J gene lost 6 bases, with 11 bases spanning the gap. Germline values: CDR1 DFQATT, CDR2 SNEGSKA (reference sequence). The CDR3 consists of 12 residues. The CDR3 is CSASLQGHGYTF. DNA for the CDR3: TGCAGTGCTAGTTTACAGGGCCATGGCTACACCTTC.

V and J are TRBV29-1 and TRBJ2-2; tentative D call: TRBD2 (5 bases). Germline loops: CDR1 SQVTM, CDR2 ANQGSEA. The V gene lost 2 bases and the J gene lost 1 base, with 11 bases spanning the gap. The CDR3 has 15 residues. The DNA of the CDR3 is TGCAGCGTTGAAATTCGAGGGATGAACACCGGGGAGCTGTTTTTT. The encoded protein is CSVEIRGMNTGELFF.

The sample holds many counts of this clonotype. The rearrangement uses TRBV7-9 and TRBJ1-3, with D uncertain. This CDR3 is 11 amino acids long. The germline V and J ends were trimmed by 4 bases and 2 bases, with 0 bases remaining between them. Germline-derived CDR1 and CDR2 are SEHNR and FQNEAQ (reference sequence). The CDR3 nucleotides are TGTGCCAGCAGCTCTGGAAACACCATATATTTT. This encodes CASSSGNTIYF.

The genes are TRBV20-1 and TRBJ2-7; D is unresolved. Trimming left V 6 bases short and J 0 bases short, with 18 bases between. The CDR3 consists of 15 residues. In germline, CDR1 is DFQATT, CDR2 SNEGSKA (reference sequence). CDR3 bases: TGCAGTGCCCCGGAGATGACTTCCCTCTCCTACGAGCAGTACTTC. This gives the protein CSAPEMTSLSYEQYF.

This clonotype was picked up a small number of times. The V gene is TRBV10-3, the J gene TRBJ1-6, with D unclear. V was trimmed by 11 bases and J by 5 bases, leaving 16 bases between them. The CDR3 sequence is 14 residues long. Germline V gene sequence: CDR1 ENHRY, CDR2 SYGVKD. The CDR3 spells CAAGLAANNSPLHF. In DNA form, the CDR3 reads TGTGCCGCAGGCCTGGCAGCTAATAATTCACCCCTCCACTTT.

The CDR3 region is CASSARGGQTDTQYF. CDR3 DNA sequence: TGTGCCAGCAGCGCTAGAGGAGGGCAGACAGATACGCAGTATTTT. The chain recombines TRBV5-4 with TRBJ2-3; perhaps TRBD2 as D (6 bases). V lost 4 bases to trimming and J lost 3 bases, with 15 bases between them. Germline values: CDR1 SGHNT, CDR2 YYREEE (reference sequence). The CDR3 extends over 15 amino acids.

The V gene is TRBV10-2, the J gene TRBJ1-1; no clear D gene. V gave up 7 bases and J gave up 1 base, with 7 bases separating them. Looked up from germline, CDR1 is WSHSY and CDR2 is SAAADI. The CDR3 consists of 12 residues. The CDR3, as DNA: TGCGCCAGCAAGTGGGAGAACACTGAAGCTTTCTTT. This translates into CASKWENTEAFF.

The rearrangement uses TRBV20-1 and TRBJ1-5; no clear D gene. The V end was cut by 3 bases, the J end by 3 bases, with 9 bases between. The germline V gene has CDR1 DFQATT and CDR2 SNEGSKA (reference sequence). This CDR3 region has 13 residues. CDR3 bases: TGCAGTGCTAGGGTCCCGGCCAATCAGCCCCAGCATTTT. As protein: CSARVPANQPQHF.

Many counts were recorded for this clonotype. The chain couples TRBV7-2 to TRBJ1-5, with a possible D match to TRBD1 (5 bases). Germline lookup yields CDR1 SGHTA and CDR2 FQGNSA. The CDR3 extends over 14 amino acids. V lost 2 bases and J lost 5, with 10 bases in between. CDR3 region: CASSLTQGYQPQHF. The CDR3 region has the DNA TGTGCCAGCAGCTTAACCCAGGGTTATCAGCCCCAGCATTTT.

This clonotype was seen more than once but under ten times. This chain joins TRBV4-3 and TRBJ2-6; 9 bases align to TRBD1. J was trimmed by 2 bases and V by 3 bases; bases with no gene match: 5. The CDR3 is made up of 17 amino acids. Germline CDR1 and CDR2: LGHNA and YSLEER. The CDR3: CASSHSTGGTGANVLTF. DNA of the CDR3: TGCGCCAGCAGCCATTCAACAGGGGGCACTGGGGCCAACGTCCTGACTTTC.

In this sample, this clonotype turned up a few times. V and J are TRBV29-1 and TRBJ2-7; D might be TRBD1 or TRBD2, each matching 5 bases. Germline lookup yields CDR1 SQVTM and CDR2 ANQGSEA. This CDR3 comprises 12 residues. V was clipped by 6 bases and J by 1 base, with 10 bases between them. Written as DNA, the CDR3 is TGCAGCGTCCGGGACGGGTCCTACGAGCAGTACTTC. Its translation is CSVRDGSYEQYF.

The chain couples TRBV20-1 to TRBJ2-1; 11 bases match TRBD2. Trimming took 5 bases from V and 0 from J; bases not matched to a gene: 12. The germline V gene encodes CDR1 DFQATT and CDR2 SNEGSKA (reference sequence). The CDR3 length is 18 residues. CDR3 coding DNA: TGCAGTGCTCTCCTGACTAGCGGGGTCTCGAGCTCCTACAATGAGCAGTTCTTC. It codes for CSALLTSGVSSSYNEQFF.

The chain joins TRBV7-8 to TRBJ2-1; D may be TRBD2 (5 bases). CDR3 length: 12 residues. V lost 6 bases, J lost 8 bases, and 11 bases lay in between. Germline V lookup: CDR1 SGHVS, CDR2 FQNEAQ. DNA for the CDR3: TGTGCCAGCAGGTTCCTAGCAGATGAGCAGTTCTTC. This translates into CASRFLADEQFF.

This rearrangement joins TRBV10-3 to TRBJ2-7, with a possible D match to TRBD1 (6 bases). Germline V gives CDR1 ENHRY, CDR2 SYGVKD. The CDR3 consists of 13 residues. V was pared by 11 bases and J by 4 bases, with 18 bases between. The CDR3 reads CAGSDIQGYEQYF. CDR3 nucleotides: TGTGCCGGCTCAGATATCCAGGGGTACGAGCAGTACTTC.

This clonotype was recorded at least ten times. The chain employs TRBV6-6 and TRBJ2-7, with unresolved D. Germline assignment: CDR1 MNHNY and CDR2 SVGAGI (reference sequence). The CDR3 extends over 12 amino acids. V was clipped by 4 bases and J by 6 bases, with 10 bases between them. CDR3 bases: TGTGCCAGCAGTTTGACGTTAGCCGAGCAGTACTTC. Protein product: CASSLTLAEQYF.

This clonotype was counted many times. V gene TRBV12-3 or TRBV12-4 combines with J gene TRBJ1-2; perhaps TRBD1 as D (6 bases). V was trimmed by 7 bases and J by 0 bases, leaving 18 bases between them. The CDR3 extends over 16 amino acids. The CDR3 region is CASTIGGGRTNYGYTF. The DNA of the CDR3 is TGTGCCAGCACCATAGGGGGGGGTAGGACTAACTATGGCTACACCTTC.

This chain uses TRBV9 with TRBJ2-1; D gene uncertain. The CDR3 has 14 amino acids. CDR1 and CDR2 from the germline V gene are SGDLS and YYNGEE. The V end lost 3 bases, the J end lost 5 bases, and 12 bases lay between the germline ends. CDR3 nucleotide sequence: TGTGCCAGCAGCGCACTCCGGGCCGACAATGAGCAGTTCTTC. Encoded protein: CASSALRADNEQFF.

The CDR3: CASSLAAAGEQFF. In nucleotides, the CDR3 is TGTGCCAGCAGCTTAGCAGCGGCAGGGGAGCAGTTCTTC. This chain links TRBV7-2 with TRBJ2-1; D is tentatively TRBD1 or TRBD2 (5 bases each). The CDR3 length is 13 residues. The germline gives CDR1 SGHTA, CDR2 FQGNSA. Trimming left V 0 bases short and J 10 bases short, with 10 bases between.

The table lists this clonotype with a few counts. In DNA form, the CDR3 reads TGTGCCAGCAGTCCGGGACTAGCAACCTACGAGCAGTACTTC. It translates to CASSPGLATYEQYF. The chain employs TRBV12-3 or TRBV12-4 and TRBJ2-7, with TRBD2 matching over 9 bases. Germline trimming cut 5 bases from V and 2 bases from J; bases unmatched to any gene: 4. CDR3 size: 14 residues.